This T cell receptor (beta chain) was found in a study of shared clonotypes between healthy human individuals. The deep-level immunoSEQ assay was used. The protocol was immunoSEQ multiplex PCR, while the TCRdb copy is restricted to in-frame clones and leaves out a portion. The sample consists of a few million clones, around 90% of them appearing once. General study results and limits: Among the subsets, naive ones generally showed larger estimated richness than memory ones. Some naive CD4 clonotypes, about 5.5%, turned up in common across a handful of donors.

Into CD45RA+ naive and CD45RA-negative memory subsets, the CD4+ cells were split. V dropped 6 bases and J dropped 2; count of bases not matched to a gene: 2. This CDR3 is 13 amino acids long. Germline CDR1 and CDR2: MDHEN and SYDVKM. Remarks on this clone: Antigen unknown.

This chain links TRBV28 with TRBJ2-5; TRBD1 agrees at 8 bases. Sample: naive CD4+ T cells sorted from blood. Subset indicated: CD45RA+ positively selected. The TCR sequence derives from a young man in good health. In DNA form, the CDR3 reads TGTGCCAGCAGGAGGACAGGGCAAGAGACCCAGTACTTC. It is translated as CASRRTGQETQYF.